A selection of T cell receptor beta chains follows, all from one sample in a study of blood T cell repertoires in COVID-19. The protocol was immunoSEQ multiplex PCR, while the TCRdb copy is restricted to in-frame clones and leaves out a portion. The profile shows 180,000 or so clones, about 91% of them singletons. The sequencing sample was made of PBMCs or T cells enriched from blood (not recorded which). Source of these receptors: a woman aged 18 to 35 who had recovered from COVID-19. The CDR3 runs from the conserved cysteine through the conserved F or W. A D gene is named only where the DNA matches it firmly. Expanded clones get a size class; other rows say once, few or many, or leave the size out.

NA	TRBV5-4	TRBJ2-3	NA	CASSFTGRSADTQYF	TGTGCCAGCAGCTTTACCGGGAGATCGGCAGATACGCAGTATTTT
NA	TRBV10-3	TRBJ1-1	TRBD1	CAARPGTGKAFF	TGTGCCGCCCGCCCGGGGACAGGGAAAGCTTTCTTT
NA	TRBV19	TRBJ1-6	NA	CASSLPGAGTPSPLHF	TGTGCCAGTAGTTTACCGGGAGCGGGAACTCCTTCACCCCTCCACTTT
NA	TRBV14	TRBJ2-2	TRBD2	CASSRGGTGELFF	TGTGCCAGCAGCCGGGGAGGGACCGGGGAGCTGTTTTTT
NA	TRBV15	TRBJ2-7	NA	CATSSRTGESYEQYF	TGTGCCACCAGCAGTAGGACGGGAGAATCCTACGAGCAGTACTTC
NA	TRBV27	TRBJ2-2	TRBD2	CASSSVAGGHTGELFF	TGTGCCAGCAGTTCCGTAGCGGGAGGGCACACCGGGGAGCTGTTTTTT
NA	TRBV11-3	TRBJ2-1	TRBD2	CASSLHRGLADNNEQFF	TGTGCCAGCAGCCTGCACAGGGGACTAGCGGATAACAATGAGCAGTTCTTC
NA	TRBV5-1	TRBJ1-1	TRBD1	CASSLEAGGRTEAFF	TGCGCCAGCAGCTTGGAGGCAGGGGGTCGGACTGAAGCTTTCTTT
NA	TRBV5-1	TRBJ2-2	TRBD2	CASSSTSGVFANTGELFF	TGCGCCAGCAGCTCAACTAGCGGGGTTTTCGCGAACACCGGGGAGCTGTTTTTT
NA	TRBV6-2/TRBV6-3	TRBJ2-7	TRBD2	CASSAPGLPYEQYF	TGTGCCAGCAGCGCACCGGGACTACCCTACGAGCAGTACTTC
NA	TRBV12-3/TRBV12-4	TRBJ1-2	NA	CASSPTVNYGYTF	TGTGCCAGCAGCCCAACAGTTAACTATGGCTACACCTTC
NA	TRBV30	TRBJ1-3	NA	CAWSQDSISGNTIYF	TGTGCCTGGAGCCAGGACAGCATCTCTGGAAACACCATATATTTT
NA	TRBV12-3/TRBV12-4	TRBJ1-5	NA	CASRAAGGQPQHF	TGTGCCAGCAGGGCCGCGGGGGGACAGCCCCAGCATTTT
NA	TRBV19	TRBJ2-4	NA	CASSISSGERRLAKNIQYF	TGTGCCAGTAGTATTTCTTCTGGGGAGCGAAGACTAGCCAAAAACATTCAGTACTTC
NA	TRBV28	TRBJ2-1	TRBD2	CASTSGNEQFF	TGTGCCAGCACTAGCGGCAATGAGCAGTTCTTC
NA	TRBV7-9	TRBJ2-3	TRBD1	CASSLGTGITDTQYF	TGTGCCAGCAGCTTAGGGACAGGCATCACAGATACGCAGTATTTT
once	TRBV5-1	TRBJ2-5	NA	CASSRGDGGETQYF	TGCGCCAGCAGCCGCGGGGATGGAGGAGAGACCCAGTACTTC
NA	TRBV6-5	TRBJ2-7	TRBD2	CASSKGTNSYEQYF	TGTGCCAGCAGCAAGGGGACTAACTCCTACGAGCAGTACTTC
NA	TRBV9	TRBJ2-1	TRBD1	CASSADGTAPHNEQFF	TGTGCCAGCAGCGCTGACGGGACAGCCCCTCACAATGAGCAGTTCTTC
NA	TRBV27	TRBJ2-7	NA	CASSLGGSSYEQYF	TGTGCCAGCAGTTTAGGCGGGTCCTCCTACGAGCAGTACTTC
few	TRBV28	TRBJ1-1	NA	CASSSQDDTEAFF	TGTGCCAGCAGTTCGCAGGATGACACTGAAGCTTTCTTT
NA	TRBV29-1	TRBJ1-2	NA	CSVVVQAAGYTF	TGCAGCGTTGTGGTTCAGGCTGCCGGCTACACCTTC
once	TRBV2	TRBJ2-7	NA	CASGISVHEQYF	TGTGCCAGCGGGATTAGCGTCCACGAGCAGTACTTC
NA	TRBV19	TRBJ2-2	NA	CASSITGTRNGELFF	TGTGCCAGTAGTATTACCGGGACACGCAACGGGGAGCTGTTTTTT
NA	TRBV5-4	TRBJ1-4	TRBD1	CASSSRQGGGRTNEKLFF	TGTGCCAGCAGCTCCAGACAGGGCGGAGGTCGAACTAATGAAAAACTGTTTTTT
NA	TRBV5-1	TRBJ2-1	TRBD2	CASSLDPTSGNEQFF	TGCGCCAGCAGCTTGGACCCGACTAGCGGGAATGAGCAGTTCTTC
NA	TRBV7-2	TRBJ2-3	NA	CASSFSGGADTQYF	TGTGCCAGCAGCTTCTCTGGCGGTGCAGATACGCAGTATTTT
NA	TRBV9	TRBJ2-1	TRBD2	CASSDTSGSSGEQFF	TGTGCCAGCAGTGATACTAGCGGGAGCAGTGGTGAGCAGTTCTTC
NA	TRBV30	TRBJ2-7	TRBD1	CAWSGLRGRGHEQYF	TGTGCCTGGAGTGGGTTGAGGGGCAGGGGGCACGAGCAGTACTTC
NA	TRBV19	TRBJ1-2	NA	CASRPSGSNYGYTF	TGTGCCAGTAGACCATCGGGAAGTAACTATGGCTACACCTTC
NA	TRBV6-5	TRBJ1-1	NA	CASSLLGNRNTEAFF	TGTGCCAGCAGTCTCCTGGGCAACAGGAACACTGAAGCTTTCTTT
once	TRBV29-1	TRBJ1-1	NA	CSVVGENTEAFF	TGCAGCGTTGTAGGGGAGAACACTGAAGCTTTCTTT
NA	TRBV5-1	TRBJ1-4	NA	CASSLEYRNEKLFF	TGCGCCAGCAGCTTGGAGTACAGAAATGAAAAACTGTTTTTT
NA	TRBV4-3	TRBJ2-3	TRBD2	CASSQRDSPGLNTDTQYF	TGCGCCAGCAGCCAACGTGACAGCCCGGGACTAAACACAGATACGCAGTATTTT
NA	TRBV5-4	TRBJ2-3	TRBD2	CASSLGPLRLAGGQTDTQYF	TGTGCCAGCAGCTTGGGTCCACTGCGACTAGCGGGAGGGCAGACAGATACGCAGTATTTT
NA	TRBV10-3	TRBJ2-7	TRBD1	CAHSGQGFEQYF	TGTGCCCACTCGGGACAGGGGTTCGAGCAGTACTTC
once	TRBV11-2	TRBJ1-1	TRBD1	CASSLQGAATEAFF	TGTGCCAGCAGCTTACAGGGGGCTGCCACTGAAGCTTTCTTT
NA	TRBV5-4	TRBJ2-1	TRBD2	CASSSPGLGNNEQFF	TGTGCCAGCAGCTCTCCGGGACTAGGGAACAATGAGCAGTTCTTC
once	TRBV27	TRBJ2-5	NA	CASSVAGGRETQYF	TGTGCCAGCAGCGTGGCCGGGGGGCGAGAGACCCAGTACTTC
NA	TRBV10-3	TRBJ1-2	NA	CAISEGGRTRGYTF	TGTGCCATCAGTGAGGGGGGCCGCACCAGGGGCTACACCTTC
NA	TRBV5-6	TRBJ2-3	TRBD2	CASSFYTSGGTDTQYF	TGTGCCAGCAGCTTTTACACTAGCGGAGGAACAGATACGCAGTATTTT
NA	TRBV24-1	TRBJ2-5	NA	CATSASPKETQYF	TGTGCCACCAGTGCGTCTCCTAAAGAGACCCAGTACTTC
NA	TRBV4-1	TRBJ2-7	TRBD1	CASSLGTDYEQYF	TGCGCCAGCAGCCTAGGGACAGACTACGAGCAGTACTTC
NA	TRBV15	TRBJ1-5	TRBD1	CATSRDVTGGVPHQPQHF	TGTGCCACCAGCAGAGATGTGACAGGGGGAGTCCCACATCAGCCCCAGCATTTT
NA	TRBV2	TRBJ2-3	NA	CASTRIAASTDTQYF	TGTGCCAGCACGAGGATAGCGGCTAGCACAGATACGCAGTATTTT
NA	TRBV6-5	TRBJ2-6	NA	CASSYSGQGRLTF	TGTGCCAGCAGTTACTCGGGGCAGGGTAGGCTGACTTTC
once	TRBV5-6	TRBJ2-7	TRBD1	CASSLVGQGYEQYF	TGTGCCAGCAGCTTGGTGGGACAGGGTTACGAGCAGTACTTC
NA	TRBV7-9	TRBJ1-1	NA	CASSLARNTEAFF	TGTGCCAGCAGCTTAGCCAGGAACACTGAAGCTTTCTTT
NA	TRBV2	TRBJ1-5	NA	CASSEGGWQPQHF	TGTGCCAGCAGTGAAGGGGGCTGGCAGCCCCAGCATTTT
NA	TRBV9	TRBJ2-7	NA	CASGGTSTYEQYF	TGTGCCAGCGGGGGGACGTCTACCTACGAGCAGTACTTC
NA	TRBV7-6	TRBJ2-7	TRBD2	CASSQRLAGVLGSYEQYF	TGTGCCAGCAGCCAAAGGCTAGCGGGAGTTTTGGGCTCCTACGAGCAGTACTTC
NA	TRBV4-1	TRBJ1-1	NA	CASSQESFSGTEAFF	TGCGCCAGCAGCCAAGAAAGCTTTTCGGGCACTGAAGCTTTCTTT
NA	TRBV3-1/TRBV3-2	TRBJ2-7	NA	CASSQDLEGIYEQYF	TGTGCCAGCAGCCAAGATCTGGAGGGAATCTACGAGCAGTACTTC
few	TRBV6-2/TRBV6-3	TRBJ1-1	NA	CASSWAGALNTEAFF	TGTGCCAGCAGTTGGGCGGGGGCGCTGAACACTGAAGCTTTCTTT
NA	TRBV12-3/TRBV12-4	TRBJ1-1	NA	CASSFTEGTEAFF	TGTGCCAGCAGTTTCACCGAGGGTACTGAAGCTTTCTTT